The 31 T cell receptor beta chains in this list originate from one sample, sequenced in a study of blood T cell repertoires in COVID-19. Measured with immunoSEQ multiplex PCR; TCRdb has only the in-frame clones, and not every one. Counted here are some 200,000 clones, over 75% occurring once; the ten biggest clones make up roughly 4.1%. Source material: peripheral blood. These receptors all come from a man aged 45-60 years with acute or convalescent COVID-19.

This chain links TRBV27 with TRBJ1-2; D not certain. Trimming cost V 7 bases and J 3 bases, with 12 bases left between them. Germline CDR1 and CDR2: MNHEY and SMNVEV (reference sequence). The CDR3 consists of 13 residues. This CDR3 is CASTSRLHYGYTF. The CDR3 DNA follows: TGTGCCAGCACCTCGAGACTGCACTATGGCTACACCTTC.

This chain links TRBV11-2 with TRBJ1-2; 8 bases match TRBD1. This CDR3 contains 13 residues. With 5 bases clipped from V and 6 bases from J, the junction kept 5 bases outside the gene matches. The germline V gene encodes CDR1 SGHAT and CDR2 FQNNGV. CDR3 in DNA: TGTGCCAGCAGCCAAGACAGGGGCAATGGCTACACCTTC. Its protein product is CASSQDRGNGYTF.

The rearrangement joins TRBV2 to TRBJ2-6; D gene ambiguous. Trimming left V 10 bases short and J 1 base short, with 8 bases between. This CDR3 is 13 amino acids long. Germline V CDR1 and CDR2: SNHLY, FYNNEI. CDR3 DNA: TGTGCCAACAAGAGGTCTGGGGCCAACGTCCTGACTTTC. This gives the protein CANKRSGANVLTF.

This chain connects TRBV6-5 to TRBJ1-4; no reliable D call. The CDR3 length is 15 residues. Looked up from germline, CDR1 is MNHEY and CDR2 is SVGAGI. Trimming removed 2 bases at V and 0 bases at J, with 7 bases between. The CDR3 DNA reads TGTGCCAGCAGTTACACAGTTGCAACTAATGAAAAACTGTTTTTT. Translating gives CASSYTVATNEKLFF.

The CDR3 nucleotides read TGTGCCAGCAGCTTATCCCTGGGAGACAGGGGAACTGAAGCTTTCTTT. Protein sequence: CASSLSLGDRGTEAFF. The rearrangement links TRBV11-2 to TRBJ1-1, with 8 bases fitting TRBD1. CDR1 and CDR2 (germline): SGHAT, FQNNGV. CDR3 length equals 16 residues. Germline trimming cut 2 bases from V and 5 bases from J; bases unmatched to any gene: 10.

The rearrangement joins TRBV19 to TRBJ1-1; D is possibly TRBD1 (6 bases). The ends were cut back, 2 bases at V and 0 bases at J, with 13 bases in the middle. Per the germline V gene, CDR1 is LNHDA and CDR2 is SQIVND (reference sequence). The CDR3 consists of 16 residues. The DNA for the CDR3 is TGTGCCAGTAGTATAACAGGGTCTGACATGAACACTGAAGCTTTCTTT. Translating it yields CASSITGSDMNTEAFF.

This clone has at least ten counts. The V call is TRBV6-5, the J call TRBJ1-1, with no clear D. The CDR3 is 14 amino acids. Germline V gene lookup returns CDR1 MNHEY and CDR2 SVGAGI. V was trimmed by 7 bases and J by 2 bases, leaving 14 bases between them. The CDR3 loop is CASTPELKNTEAFF. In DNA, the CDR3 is TGTGCCAGCACCCCCGAGTTGAAAAACACTGAAGCTTTCTTT.

CDR3 in DNA: TGCGCCAGCAGCTCGGACAGGGTGCGGTTTGGCGGCTACACCTTC. Translating it yields CASSSDRVRFGGYTF. The chain combines TRBV5-1 with TRBJ1-2; 8 bases match TRBD1. CDR3 length equals 15 residues. Unmatched junction bases numbered 12, after V lost 3 bases and J lost 8 bases. Germline V gene lookup returns CDR1 SGHRS and CDR2 YFSETQ. The full variable domain, with the rest looked up from reference TRBV5-1 and TRBJ1-2, is KAGVTQTPRYLIKTRGQQVTLSCSPISGHRSVSWYQQTPGQGLQFLFEYFSETQRNKGNFPGRFSGRQFSNSRSEMNVSTLELGDSALYLCASSSDRVRFGGYTFGSGTRLTVV.

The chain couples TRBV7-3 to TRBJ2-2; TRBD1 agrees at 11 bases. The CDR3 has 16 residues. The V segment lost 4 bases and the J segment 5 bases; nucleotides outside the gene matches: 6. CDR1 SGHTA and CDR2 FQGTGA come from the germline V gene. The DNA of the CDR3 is TGTGCCAGCAGCTCGTACGGGACAGGGGGGACCGGGGAGCTGTTTTTT. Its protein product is CASSSYGTGGTGELFF.

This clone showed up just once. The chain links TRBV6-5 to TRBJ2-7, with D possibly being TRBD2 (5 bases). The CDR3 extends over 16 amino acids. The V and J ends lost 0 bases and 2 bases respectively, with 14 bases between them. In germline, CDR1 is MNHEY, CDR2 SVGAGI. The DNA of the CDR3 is TGTGCCAGCAGTTACTCGAACGCGGGCGACACCTACGAGCAGTACTTC. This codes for CASSYSNAGDTYEQYF.

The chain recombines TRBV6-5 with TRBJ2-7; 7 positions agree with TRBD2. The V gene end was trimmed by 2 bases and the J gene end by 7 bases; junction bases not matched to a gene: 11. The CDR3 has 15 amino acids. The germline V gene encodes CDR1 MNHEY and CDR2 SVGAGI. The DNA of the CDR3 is TGTGCCAGCAGTTACGCTTTCTGGCAGGGAGGGGAGCAGTACTTC. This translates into CASSYAFWQGGEQYF.

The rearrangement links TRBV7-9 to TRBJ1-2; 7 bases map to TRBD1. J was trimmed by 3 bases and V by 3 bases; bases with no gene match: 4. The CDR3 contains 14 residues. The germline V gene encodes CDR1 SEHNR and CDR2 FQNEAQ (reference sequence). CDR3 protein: CASSFFTGDYGYTF. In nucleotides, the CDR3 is TGTGCCAGCAGCTTTTTTACAGGGGACTATGGCTACACCTTC.

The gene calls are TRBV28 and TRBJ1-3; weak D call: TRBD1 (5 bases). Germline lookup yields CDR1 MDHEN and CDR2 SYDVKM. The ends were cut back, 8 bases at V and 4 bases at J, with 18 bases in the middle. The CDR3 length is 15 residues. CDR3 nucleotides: TGTGCCAGCCGAACTTCCTGGGGGGTGGGAAACACCATATATTTT. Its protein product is CASRTSWGVGNTIYF.

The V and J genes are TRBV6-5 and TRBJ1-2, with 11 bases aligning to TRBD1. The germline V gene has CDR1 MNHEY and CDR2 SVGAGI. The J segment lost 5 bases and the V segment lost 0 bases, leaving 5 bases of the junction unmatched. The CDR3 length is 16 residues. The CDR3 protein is CASSYSRTGGRYGYTF. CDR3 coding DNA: TGTGCCAGCAGTTACTCCAGGACAGGGGGCCGATATGGCTACACCTTC.

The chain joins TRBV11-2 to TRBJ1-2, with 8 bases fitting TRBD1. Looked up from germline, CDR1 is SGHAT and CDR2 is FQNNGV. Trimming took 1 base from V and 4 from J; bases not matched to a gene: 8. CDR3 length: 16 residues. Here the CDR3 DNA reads TGTGCCAGCAGCTTAGTCGGTAGGGACAGGAGCTATGGCTACACCTTC. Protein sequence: CASSLVGRDRSYGYTF. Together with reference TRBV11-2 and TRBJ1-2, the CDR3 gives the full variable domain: EAGVAQSPRYKIIEKRQSVAFWCNPISGHATLYWYQQILGQGPKLLIQFQNNGVVDDSQLPKDRFSAERLKGVDSTLKIQPAKLEDSAVYLCASSLVGRDRSYGYTFGSGTRLTVV.

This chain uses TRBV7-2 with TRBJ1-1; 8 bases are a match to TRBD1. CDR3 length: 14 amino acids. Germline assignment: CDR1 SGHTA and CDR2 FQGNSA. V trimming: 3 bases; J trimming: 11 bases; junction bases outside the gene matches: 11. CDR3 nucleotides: TGTGCCAGCAGCTTCGCCCCCAGGGGGCGCGGGGCTTTCTTT. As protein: CASSFAPRGRGAFF.

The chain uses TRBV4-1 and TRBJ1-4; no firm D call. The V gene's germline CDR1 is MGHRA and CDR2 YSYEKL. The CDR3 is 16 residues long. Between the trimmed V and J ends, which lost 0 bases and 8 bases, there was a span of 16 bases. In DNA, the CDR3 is TGCGCCAGCAGCCAAGATATCGGAGCCATCGGAGAAAAACTGTTTTTT. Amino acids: CASSQDIGAIGEKLFF.

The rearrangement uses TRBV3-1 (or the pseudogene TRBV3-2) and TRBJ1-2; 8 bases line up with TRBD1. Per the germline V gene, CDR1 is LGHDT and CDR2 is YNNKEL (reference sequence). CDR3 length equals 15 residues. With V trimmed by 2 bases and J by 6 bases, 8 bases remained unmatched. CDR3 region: CASSQTYRGGDGYTF. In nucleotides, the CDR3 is TGTGCCAGCAGCCAAACCTACAGGGGGGGTGATGGCTACACCTTC.

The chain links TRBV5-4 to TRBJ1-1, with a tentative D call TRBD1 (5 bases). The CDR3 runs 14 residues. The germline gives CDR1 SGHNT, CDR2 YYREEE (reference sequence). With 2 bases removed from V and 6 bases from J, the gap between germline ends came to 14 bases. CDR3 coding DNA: TGTGCCAGCAGCTTAATTTCCAGGGAGGCTGAAGCTTTCTTT. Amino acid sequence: CASSLISREAEAFF. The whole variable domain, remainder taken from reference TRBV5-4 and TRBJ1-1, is ETGVTQSPTHLIKTRGQQVTLRCSSQSGHNTVSWYQQALGQGPQFIFQYYREEENGRGNFPPRFSGLQFPNYSSELNVNALELDDSALYLCASSLISREAEAFFGQGTRLTVV.

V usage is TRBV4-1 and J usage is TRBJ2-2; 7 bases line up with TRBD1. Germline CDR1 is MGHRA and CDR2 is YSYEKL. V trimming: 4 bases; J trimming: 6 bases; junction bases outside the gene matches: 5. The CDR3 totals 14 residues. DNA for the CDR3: TGCGCCAGCAGCCCTAGACAGGGCCCCGGGGAGCTGTTTTTT. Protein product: CASSPRQGPGELFF.

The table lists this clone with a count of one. The CDR3 sequence: CASRLDRSPSYYGYTF. CDR3 bases: TGTGCCAGTAGACTCGACAGGAGCCCTTCTTACTATGGCTACACCTTC. The chain employs TRBV19 and TRBJ1-2; TRBD1 might be the D (6 bases). Trimming stripped 6 bases from V and 3 bases from J, with 20 bases between. The CDR3 has 16 amino acids. Germline CDR1 LNHDA, CDR2 SQIVND (reference sequence).

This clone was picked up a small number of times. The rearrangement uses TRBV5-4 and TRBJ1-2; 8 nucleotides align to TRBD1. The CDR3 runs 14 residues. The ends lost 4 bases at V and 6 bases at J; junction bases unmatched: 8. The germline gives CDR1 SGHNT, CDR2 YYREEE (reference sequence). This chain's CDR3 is CASSPPDRGHGYTF. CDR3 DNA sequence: TGTGCCAGCAGCCCCCCCGACAGGGGCCATGGCTACACCTTC.

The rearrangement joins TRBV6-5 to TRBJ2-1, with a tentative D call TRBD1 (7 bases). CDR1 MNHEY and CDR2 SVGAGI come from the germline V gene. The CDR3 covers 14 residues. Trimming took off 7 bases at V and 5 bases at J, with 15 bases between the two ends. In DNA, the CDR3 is TGTGCCAGCACCTACAGGGGACTCAACAATGAGCAGTTCTTC. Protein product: CASTYRGLNNEQFF.

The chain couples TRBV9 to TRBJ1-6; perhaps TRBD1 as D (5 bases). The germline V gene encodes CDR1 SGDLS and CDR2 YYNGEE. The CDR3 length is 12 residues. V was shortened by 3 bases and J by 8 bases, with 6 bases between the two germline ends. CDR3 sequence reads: CASSARDSPLHF. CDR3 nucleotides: TGTGCCAGCAGCGCCAGGGATTCACCCCTCCACTTT.

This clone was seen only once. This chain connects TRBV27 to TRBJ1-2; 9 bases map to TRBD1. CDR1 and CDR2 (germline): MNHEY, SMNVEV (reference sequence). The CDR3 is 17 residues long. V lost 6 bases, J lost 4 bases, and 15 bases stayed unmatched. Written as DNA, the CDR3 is TGTGCCAGCAGGTCCGAGCCTGGGACAGGGTTCGTCTATGGCTACACCTTC. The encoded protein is CASRSEPGTGFVYGYTF.

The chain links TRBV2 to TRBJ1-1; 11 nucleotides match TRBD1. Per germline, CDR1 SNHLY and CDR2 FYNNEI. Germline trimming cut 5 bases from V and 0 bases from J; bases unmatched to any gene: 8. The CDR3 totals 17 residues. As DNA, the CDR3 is TGTGCCAGCAGTAAGGACAGGGGGCTTTTCGTGAACACTGAAGCTTTCTTT. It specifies CASSKDRGLFVNTEAFF.

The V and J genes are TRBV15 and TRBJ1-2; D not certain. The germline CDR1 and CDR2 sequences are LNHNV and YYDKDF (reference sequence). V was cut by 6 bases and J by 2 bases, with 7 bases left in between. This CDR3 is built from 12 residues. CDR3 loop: CATSSGNYGYTF. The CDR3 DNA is TGTGCCACCAGTTCCGGGAACTATGGCTACACCTTC.

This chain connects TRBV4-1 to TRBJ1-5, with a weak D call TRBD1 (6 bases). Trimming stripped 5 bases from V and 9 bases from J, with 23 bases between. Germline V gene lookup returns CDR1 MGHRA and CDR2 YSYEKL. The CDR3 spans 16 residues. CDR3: CASSTSLQGVTPPQHF. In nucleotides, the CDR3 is TGCGCCAGCAGCACTAGTTTACAGGGCGTCACTCCGCCCCAGCATTTT.

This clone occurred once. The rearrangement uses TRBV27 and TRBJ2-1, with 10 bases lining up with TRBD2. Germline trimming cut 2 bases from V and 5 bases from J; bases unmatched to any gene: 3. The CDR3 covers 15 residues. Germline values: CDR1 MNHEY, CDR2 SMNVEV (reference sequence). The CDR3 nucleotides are TGTGCCAGCAGTTTACTAGCGGGGGTCGACAATGAGCAGTTCTTC. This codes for CASSLLAGVDNEQFF.

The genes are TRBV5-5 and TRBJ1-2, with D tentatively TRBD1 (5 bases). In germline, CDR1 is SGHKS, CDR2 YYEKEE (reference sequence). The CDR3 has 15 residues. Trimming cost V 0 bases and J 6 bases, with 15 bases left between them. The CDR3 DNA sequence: TGTGCCAGCAGCTTGGTTTTGTCGGGGGGTAATGGCTACACCTTC. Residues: CASSLVLSGGNGYTF.

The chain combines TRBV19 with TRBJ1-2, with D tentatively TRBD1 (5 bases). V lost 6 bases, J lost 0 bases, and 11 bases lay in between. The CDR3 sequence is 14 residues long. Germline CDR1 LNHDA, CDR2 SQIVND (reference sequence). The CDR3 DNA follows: TGTGCCAGTAGACCGGACACCTCTAACTATGGCTACACCTTC. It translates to CASRPDTSNYGYTF.